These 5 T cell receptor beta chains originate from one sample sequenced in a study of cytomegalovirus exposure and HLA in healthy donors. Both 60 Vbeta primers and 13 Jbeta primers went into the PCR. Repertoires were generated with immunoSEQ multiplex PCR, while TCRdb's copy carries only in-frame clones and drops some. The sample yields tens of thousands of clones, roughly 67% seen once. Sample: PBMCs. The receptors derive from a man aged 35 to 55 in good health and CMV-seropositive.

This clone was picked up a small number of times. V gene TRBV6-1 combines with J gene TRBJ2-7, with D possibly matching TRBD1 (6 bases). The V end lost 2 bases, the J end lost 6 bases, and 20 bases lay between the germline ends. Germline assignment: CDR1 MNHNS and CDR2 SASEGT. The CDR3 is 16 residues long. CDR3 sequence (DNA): TGTGCCAGCAGTGAACCGACAGGCAGTCTACTCGGCGAGCAGTACTTC. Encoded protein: CASSEPTGSLLGEQYF.

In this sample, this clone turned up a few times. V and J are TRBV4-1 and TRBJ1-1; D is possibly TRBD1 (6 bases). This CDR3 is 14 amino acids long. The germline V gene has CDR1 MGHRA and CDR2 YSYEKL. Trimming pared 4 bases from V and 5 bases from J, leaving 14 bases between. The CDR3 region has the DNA TGCGCCAGCAGCCCTCCCGGGGGGCCTACTGAAGCTTTCTTT. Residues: CASSPPGGPTEAFF.

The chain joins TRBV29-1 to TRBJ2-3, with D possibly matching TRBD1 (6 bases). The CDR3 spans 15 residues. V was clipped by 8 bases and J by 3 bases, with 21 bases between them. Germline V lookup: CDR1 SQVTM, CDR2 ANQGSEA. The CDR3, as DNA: TGCAGCTCTTGGGGGCCTGGGGTTAGTACAGATACGCAGTATTTT. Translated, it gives CSSWGPGVSTDTQYF.

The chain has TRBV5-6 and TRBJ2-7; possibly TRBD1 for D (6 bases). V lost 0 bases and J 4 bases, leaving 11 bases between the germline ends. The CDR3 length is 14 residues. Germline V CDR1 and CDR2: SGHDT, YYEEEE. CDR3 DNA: TGTGCCAGCAGCTTGGTTGGGGGCCGGTACGAGCAGTACTTC. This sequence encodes CASSLVGGRYEQYF.

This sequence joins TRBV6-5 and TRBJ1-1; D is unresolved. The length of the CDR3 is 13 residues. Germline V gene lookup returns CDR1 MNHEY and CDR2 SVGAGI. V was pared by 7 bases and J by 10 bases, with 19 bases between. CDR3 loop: CASTNGQMLGAFF. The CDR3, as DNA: TGTGCCAGCACCAATGGGCAGATGTTAGGAGCTTTCTTT.